One sample yielded the 20 T cell receptor beta chains listed below, sequenced in a study of identical twins. A single record per CDR3 protein comes from TCRdb applying MiXCR to the 5' RACE reads. The sample contains around 510,000 distinct CDR3 sequences, over 11% of which appear only once. Another study also made use of these data, one on yellow fever vaccine responses in identical twins.

The sample comprised CD4+ T cells sorted from blood. The source is a woman under 30 in good health.

This clonotype has more than one count but fewer than ten. V and J are TRBV7-9 and TRBJ2-1; D could derive from TRBD1 or TRBD2 (5 bases each). Germline CDR1 reads SEHNR; CDR2 reads FQNEAQ (reference sequence). CDR3 length: 15 amino acids. The V and J ends lost 5 bases and 7 bases respectively, with 18 bases between them. CDR3 bases: TGTGCCAGCAGCGTGGGACGTACCTATAGGAATGAGCAGTTCTTC. It translates to CASSVGRTYRNEQFF.

This clonotype showed up just a few times. J is TRBJ1-6 and V is TRBV21-1; the table's D call TRBD1 went unverified against the DNA. TRBV21-1 is reported as a pseudogene. CDR3 size: 17 residues. CDR3 loop: CASSKPWTGLDNSPLHF. CDR3 sequence (DNA): TGTGCCAGCAGCAAACCGTGGACAGGGTTGGATAATTCACCCCTCCACTTT.

This sequence joins TRBV28 and TRBJ1-1; 8 bases agree with TRBD1. V shed 6 bases, J shed 6 bases, and the junction held 12 bases outside the gene matches. The CDR3 has 15 residues. CDR1 is MDHEN and CDR2 is SYDVKM in the germline V gene. This CDR3 is CASRISGQGPPEAFF. The CDR3 coding sequence is TGTGCCAGCAGGATAAGTGGACAGGGACCACCTGAAGCTTTCTTT.

This clonotype was seen repeatedly, ten times or more. This rearrangement joins TRBV5-1 to TRBJ2-7; D may be TRBD2 (5 bases). This CDR3 is 13 amino acids long. V lost 2 bases to trimming and J lost 6 bases, with 12 bases between them. The germline V gene encodes CDR1 SGHRS and CDR2 YFSETQ. The CDR3 loop reads CASSFFRGSEQYF. DNA for the CDR3: TGCGCCAGCAGCTTCTTTCGGGGTTCCGAGCAGTACTTC.

This chain links TRBV6-1 with TRBJ2-7; unclear D gene. Per the germline V gene, CDR1 is MNHNS and CDR2 is SASEGT. The CDR3 runs to 13 residues. With 5 bases removed from V and 2 bases from J, the gap between germline ends came to 10 bases. CDR3 in DNA: TGTGCCAGCAGTATGACAAGGGCCTACGAGCAGTACTTC. It codes for CASSMTRAYEQYF.

This clonotype occurred many times. J is TRBJ2-3 and V is TRBV7-2; D is undetermined. V lost 2 bases, J lost 0 bases, and 6 bases lay in between. This CDR3 has 14 residues. Germline assignment: CDR1 SGHTA and CDR2 FQGNSA. Here the CDR3 DNA reads TGTGCCAGCAGCTTATTTCATAGCACAGATACGCAGTATTTT. It translates to CASSLFHSTDTQYF.

This clonotype was seen once. The V call is TRBV3-1, the J call TRBJ2-5; D is unresolved. The V end was cut by 0 bases, the J end by 7 bases, with 12 bases between. This CDR3 is 14 amino acids long. The germline V gene has CDR1 LGHDT and CDR2 YNNKEL (reference sequence). This chain's CDR3 is CASSQDIVGGTQYF. CDR3 DNA sequence: TGTGCCAGCAGCCAAGATATTGTGGGCGGGACCCAGTACTTC.

The CDR3 protein is CAITRGLDIAGELFF. The DNA of the CDR3 is TGTGCCATCACACGGGGCTTAGATATAGCCGGGGAGCTGTTTTTT. The chain uses TRBV7-6 and TRBJ2-2, with D possibly being TRBD1 or TRBD2 (5 bases each). Trimming took off 10 bases at V and 6 bases at J, with 21 bases between the two ends. Germline V gene lookup returns CDR1 SGHVS and CDR2 FNYEAQ. The CDR3 contains 15 residues.

This clonotype showed up just a few times. This chain joins TRBV12-3 or TRBV12-4 and TRBJ2-5; D perhaps matches TRBD2 (6 bases). The V and J ends lost 2 bases and 5 bases respectively, with 9 bases between them. This CDR3 is built from 13 residues. This chain's CDR3 is CASSLNAGETQYF. The CDR3 coding sequence is TGTGCCAGCAGTTTAAATGCGGGGGAGACCCAGTACTTC.

The chain couples TRBV9 to TRBJ2-5; the match to TRBD1 covers 9 bases. Germline V CDR1 and CDR2: SGDLS, YYNGEE. With 3 bases clipped from V and 2 bases from J, the junction kept 8 bases outside the gene matches. The CDR3 consists of 16 residues. The CDR3 sequence is CASSEGDREPQETQYF. CDR3 DNA: TGTGCCAGCAGCGAGGGGGACAGGGAGCCGCAAGAGACCCAGTACTTC.

The chain carries TRBV7-2 and TRBJ2-1, with D perhaps given as TRBD1 or TRBD2 (6 bases each). CDR1 SGHTA and CDR2 FQGNSA come from the germline V gene. The CDR3 covers 15 residues. V was trimmed by 1 base and J by 8 bases, leaving 15 bases between them. The CDR3 coding sequence is TGTGCCAGCAGCTTAGATTTAGGGGGGAGCGATGAGCAGTTCTTC. Amino acid sequence: CASSLDLGGSDEQFF.

This clonotype was found many times. This rearrangement joins TRBV29-1 to TRBJ2-7; maybe TRBD2 (6 bases). V shed 5 bases and J shed 1 base, with 15 bases lying between them. The CDR3 totals 14 residues. CDR1 is SQVTM and CDR2 is ANQGSEA in the germline V gene. The CDR3 nucleotides read TGCAGCGTTAGGTTGACGGGACTTTCCTACGAGCAGTACTTC. This translates into CSVRLTGLSYEQYF.

This clonotype has only a few counts. V is TRBV3-1 and J is TRBJ2-2; tentatively, D is TRBD1 (6 bases). From germline, CDR1 is LGHDT and CDR2 YNNKEL (reference sequence). Trimming stripped 6 bases from V and 1 base from J, with 15 bases between. CDR3 length: 16 amino acids. CDR3 nucleotide sequence: TGTGCCAGCAGTACAGGGTTTGGACTGAACACCGGGGAGCTGTTTTTT. Translated, it gives CASSTGFGLNTGELFF.

This clonotype showed up just a few times. The chain couples TRBV5-1 to TRBJ2-1, with 9 bases aligning to TRBD2. The J segment lost 4 bases and the V segment lost 1 base, leaving 9 bases of the junction unmatched. This CDR3 has 17 residues. Germline CDR1 reads SGHRS; CDR2 reads YFSETQ. The chain's CDR3 is CASSLLASGVGYNEQFF. For the CDR3, the DNA is TGCGCCAGCAGCTTGTTGGCTAGCGGGGTGGGATACAATGAGCAGTTCTTC. The complete variable domain, with remaining parts taken from reference TRBV5-1 and TRBJ2-1, reads KAGVTQTPRYLIKTRGQQVTLSCSPISGHRSVSWYQQTPGQGLQFLFEYFSETQRNKGNFPGRFSGRQFSNSRSEMNVSTLELGDSALYLCASSLLASGVGYNEQFFGPGTRLTVL.

The chain couples TRBV5-1 to TRBJ2-3, with TRBD2 identical over 11 bases. The germline V gene has CDR1 SGHRS and CDR2 YFSETQ. V trimming: 0 bases; J trimming: 6 bases; junction bases outside the gene matches: 3. The CDR3 is 15 amino acids. This chain's CDR3 is CASSLVTSGGDTQYF. The CDR3 nucleotides are TGCGCCAGCAGCTTGGTAACTAGCGGGGGCGATACGCAGTATTTT.

This clonotype showed up just a few times. The genes are TRBV6-5 and TRBJ2-7, with D perhaps matching TRBD1 (6 bases). The germline gives CDR1 MNHEY, CDR2 SVGAGI. Between the trimmed V and J ends, which lost 4 bases and 2 bases, there was a span of 15 bases. The CDR3 length is 15 residues. CDR3 sequence (DNA): TGTGCCAGCAGTTCAACCCTACAGGGTCCCTACGAGCAGTACTTC. Its protein is CASSSTLQGPYEQYF.

This clonotype came up a few times. The chain has TRBV27 and TRBJ2-4, with 11 nucleotides matching TRBD1. J gave up 2 bases and V 6 bases, and 9 bases lay outside the gene matches. CDR1 is MNHEY and CDR2 is SMNVEV in the germline V gene (reference sequence). The CDR3 is made up of 17 amino acids. The CDR3 sequence: CASSAPGTGGTKNIQYF. As DNA, the CDR3 is TGTGCCAGCAGCGCCCCCGGGACAGGGGGAACCAAAAACATTCAGTACTTC.

The DNA for the CDR3 is TGTGCCAGCAGCTTTTATCTAGCGGGCCGCACAGATACGCAGTATTTT. Residues: CASSFYLAGRTDTQYF. The chain has TRBV11-2 and TRBJ2-3; 8 bases line up with TRBD2. Germline CDR1 SGHAT, CDR2 FQNNGV. J lost 1 base, V lost 3 bases, and 6 bases had no gene match. The CDR3 loop spans 16 amino acids. The full variable domain, in which reference TRBV11-2 and TRBJ2-3 provide the parts outside the CDR3, is EAGVAQSPRYKIIEKRQSVAFWCNPISGHATLYWYQQILGQGPKLLIQFQNNGVVDDSQLPKDRFSAERLKGVDSTLKIQPAKLEDSAVYLCASSFYLAGRTDTQYFGPGTRLTVL.

The V and J genes are TRBV24-1 and TRBJ2-7; TRBD1 agrees at 11 bases. V gave up 0 bases and J gave up 3 bases; unmatched junction bases: 0. Germline CDR1 and CDR2: KGHDR and SFDVKD. The CDR3 contains 15 residues. CDR3 region: CATSDLGTGGYEQYF. The CDR3 DNA reads as TGTGCCACCAGTGATTTGGGGACAGGGGGCTACGAGCAGTACTTC.

This clonotype was seen repeatedly, ten times or more. The chain has TRBV18 and TRBJ2-7; D is perhaps TRBD1 or TRBD2 (6 bases each). This CDR3 is built from 13 residues. V was pared by 3 bases and J by 5 bases, with 11 bases between. Germline loops: CDR1 KGHSH, CDR2 LQKENI. CDR3 coding DNA: TGTGCCAGCTCACCCGGAGGGGGGAACGAGCAGTACTTC. It translates to CASSPGGGNEQYF.